This T cell receptor beta chain was observed in a study of identical twins. Germline CDR1 LNHNV, CDR2 YYDKDF (reference sequence). The CDR3 is 15 residues long. With V trimmed by 5 bases and J by 2 bases, 7 bases remained unmatched. TCRdb re-analysed the 5' RACE reads in MiXCR, keeping a single row per CDR3 protein. The sample has roughly 570,000 distinct CDR3 sequences; more than 9% are singletons. This clonotype was seen at least ten times. Antigen: not known. Findings and limits, study-wide: Beta out-of-frame sequences showed weaker excess sharing between twins.

Separately, the same data were catalogued under a study of yellow fever vaccine responses in identical twins.

The J gene is TRBJ2-5, the V gene TRBV15; TRBD1 aligns across 8 bases. This TCR was sampled from a woman between 18 and 29 years old in good health. The sequenced sample consisted of PBMCs. The CDR3 nucleotides read TGTGCCACCAGCCCCGGACAGGGTGAACAAGAGACCCAGTACTTC. This codes for CATSPGQGEQETQYF.